The rows below give T cell receptor beta chains drawn from one sample of a study of Ad26.COV2.S vaccination and SARS-CoV-2 variants. Sequencing used immunoSEQ multiplex PCR; TCRdb keeps in-frame clones, though not all of them. The sample includes 300,000 to 350,000 clones, around 83% of them seen just once. This specimen was peripheral blood, taken in a trial of Ad26.COV2.S vaccine versus placebo. The receptors were sampled from a person between 18 and 60 years old who received the Ad26.COV2.S COVID-19 vaccine or a placebo. Both conserved end residues are part of each CDR3. Each record gives: clone size, D gene, V gene, J gene, CDR3 DNA, CDR3 protein. A D gene is named only where the DNA matches it firmly. Not every row has a clone size; where given, it reads once, few, many or a size class.

abundance: -; d_gene: TRBD1; v_gene: TRBV5-4; j_gene: TRBJ2-2; CDR3nt: TGTGCCAGCACCTCCGGGACAGGGGTCACCGGGGAGCTGTTTTTT; CDR3aa: CASTSGTGVTGELFF
abundance: -; d_gene: -; v_gene: TRBV6-4; j_gene: TRBJ1-1; CDR3nt: TGTGCCAGCAGTGTGGTTGCAAACACTGAAGCTTTCTTT; CDR3aa: CASSVVANTEAFF
abundance: -; d_gene: -; v_gene: TRBV28; j_gene: TRBJ1-1; CDR3nt: TGTGCCAGCAGTTTGATACCGGGGAGAGGGGAAGCTTTCTTT; CDR3aa: CASSLIPGRGEAFF
abundance: -; d_gene: -; v_gene: TRBV29-1; j_gene: TRBJ2-2; CDR3nt: TGCAGCGTTGTTCCGGGCGTCTGGACCGGGGAGCTGTTTTTT; CDR3aa: CSVVPGVWTGELFF
abundance: -; d_gene: TRBD1; v_gene: TRBV7-2; j_gene: TRBJ1-6; CDR3nt: TGTGCCAGCAGCTTGACAGGGACTAATTCACCCCTCCACTTT; CDR3aa: CASSLTGTNSPLHF
abundance: -; d_gene: TRBD1; v_gene: TRBV28; j_gene: TRBJ1-4; CDR3nt: TGTGCCAGCATCTCAGGGGGATCAGGGGGCGAAAAACTGTTTTTT; CDR3aa: CASISGGSGGEKLFF
abundance: -; d_gene: -; v_gene: TRBV19; j_gene: TRBJ1-1; CDR3nt: TGTGCCACTCTAGGGCGTGAAGCTTTCTTT; CDR3aa: CATLGREAFF
abundance: -; d_gene: -; v_gene: TRBV10-3; j_gene: TRBJ1-3; CDR3nt: TGTGCCAGTCAGGGTGGAGGAAACACCATATATTTT; CDR3aa: CASQGGGNTIYF
abundance: few; d_gene: TRBD1; v_gene: TRBV3-1/TRBV3-2; j_gene: TRBJ2-2; CDR3nt: TGTGCCAGCAGCCAACGACAGGGGCTGAACACCGGGGAGCTGTTTTTT; CDR3aa: CASSQRQGLNTGELFF
abundance: -; d_gene: -; v_gene: TRBV6-5; j_gene: TRBJ2-5; CDR3nt: TGTGCCAGCAGTTCGGATAGGTTTACGGCCCAGTACTTC; CDR3aa: CASSSDRFTAQYF
abundance: once; d_gene: -; v_gene: TRBV3-1/TRBV3-2; j_gene: TRBJ1-2; CDR3nt: TGTGCCAGCAGCCCCCTGTCGCATTATGGCTACACCTTC; CDR3aa: CASSPLSHYGYTF
abundance: -; d_gene: -; v_gene: TRBV7-2; j_gene: TRBJ2-1; CDR3nt: TGTGCCAGCAGCCCCTTTGGGGGGTCGGGCTACAATGAGCAGTTCTTC; CDR3aa: CASSPFGGSGYNEQFF
abundance: -; d_gene: -; v_gene: TRBV19; j_gene: TRBJ2-6; CDR3nt: TGTGCCAGTAACCTGGGTACAGGGATGGGATCTGGGGCCAACGTCCTGACTTTC; CDR3aa: CASNLGTGMGSGANVLTF
abundance: -; d_gene: TRBD1; v_gene: TRBV20-1; j_gene: TRBJ1-2; CDR3nt: TGCAGTGCTACGACAGGGAATGGCTACACCTTC; CDR3aa: CSATTGNGYTF
abundance: -; d_gene: -; v_gene: TRBV9; j_gene: TRBJ2-1; CDR3nt: TGTGCCAGCAGCGTAGGGGTCGGTGAGCAGTTCTTC; CDR3aa: CASSVGVGEQFF
abundance: -; d_gene: -; v_gene: TRBV9; j_gene: TRBJ1-1; CDR3nt: TGTGCCAGCAGCTCCAGGACGGAATGGAACACTGAAGCTTTCTTT; CDR3aa: CASSSRTEWNTEAFF
abundance: -; d_gene: TRBD2; v_gene: TRBV9; j_gene: TRBJ2-7; CDR3nt: TGTGCCAGCAGCGTAGAGGTCGGGGGGGCCAATAACGAGCAGTACTTC; CDR3aa: CASSVEVGGANNEQYF
abundance: -; d_gene: -; v_gene: TRBV5-4; j_gene: TRBJ2-7; CDR3nt: TGTGCCAGCAGCCTTAAGGACAGACCCTACGAGCAGTACTTC; CDR3aa: CASSLKDRPYEQYF
abundance: -; d_gene: TRBD2; v_gene: TRBV10-3; j_gene: TRBJ2-1; CDR3nt: TGTGCCACGTATAGCGGGGGGGCCACGAATGAGCAGTTCTTC; CDR3aa: CATYSGGATNEQFF
abundance: -; d_gene: TRBD1; v_gene: TRBV6-5; j_gene: TRBJ2-7; CDR3nt: TGTGCCAGCAGTTACACCTTCGGACAGGGGAAAAACGAGCAGTACTTC; CDR3aa: CASSYTFGQGKNEQYF
abundance: -; d_gene: -; v_gene: TRBV5-1; j_gene: TRBJ1-5; CDR3nt: TGCGCCAGCAGTCCCGACAGTCTCAATCAGCCCCAGCATTTT; CDR3aa: CASSPDSLNQPQHF
abundance: -; d_gene: -; v_gene: TRBV4-2; j_gene: TRBJ1-3; CDR3nt: TGTGCCAGCAGCCAAGGGGCAGCTGGAAACACCATATATTTT; CDR3aa: CASSQGAAGNTIYF
abundance: -; d_gene: -; v_gene: TRBV27; j_gene: TRBJ2-1; CDR3nt: TGTGCCGCGGGTCTAGGGGTATCCTACAATGAGCAGTTCTTC; CDR3aa: CAAGLGVSYNEQFF
abundance: -; d_gene: -; v_gene: TRBV5-4; j_gene: TRBJ2-2; CDR3nt: TGTGCCAGCAGCCCAGTCGGCCGGGAGCTGTTTTTT; CDR3aa: CASSPVGRELFF
abundance: -; d_gene: -; v_gene: TRBV7-2; j_gene: TRBJ2-7; CDR3nt: TGTGCCAGCAGCTTAGCGGCCCCCTACGAGCAGTACTTC; CDR3aa: CASSLAAPYEQYF
abundance: -; d_gene: -; v_gene: TRBV11-3; j_gene: TRBJ2-3; CDR3nt: TGTGCCAGCAGCGGGGGGCGGAACACAGATACGCAGTATTTT; CDR3aa: CASSGGRNTDTQYF
abundance: -; d_gene: -; v_gene: TRBV18; j_gene: TRBJ1-2; CDR3nt: TGTGCCAGCTCACTTGTCGACGCTAACTATGGCTACACCTTC; CDR3aa: CASSLVDANYGYTF
abundance: -; d_gene: -; v_gene: TRBV20-1; j_gene: TRBJ1-4; CDR3nt: TGCAGTGCTAGGGGGGGAGGGCCTCTGTTTTTT; CDR3aa: CSARGGGPLFF
abundance: -; d_gene: TRBD2; v_gene: TRBV2; j_gene: TRBJ2-1; CDR3nt: TGTGCCAGCCGTAGACTAGCGGGGGGCTCATACAATGAGCAGTTCTTC; CDR3aa: CASRRLAGGSYNEQFF
abundance: -; d_gene: TRBD1; v_gene: TRBV11-3; j_gene: TRBJ2-1; CDR3nt: TGTGCCAGCAGCTTCCAGGGGGCTGAGGATCAGTTCTTC; CDR3aa: CASSFQGAEDQFF
abundance: once; d_gene: TRBD1; v_gene: TRBV5-1; j_gene: TRBJ1-1; CDR3nt: TGCGCCAGCAGAGACCGACAGGGGAAAACTGAAGCTTTCTTT; CDR3aa: CASRDRQGKTEAFF
abundance: -; d_gene: -; v_gene: TRBV6-5; j_gene: TRBJ1-5; CDR3nt: TGTGCCAGCGGAAGAGGGGCCCCGAATCAGCCCCAGCATTTT; CDR3aa: CASGRGAPNQPQHF
abundance: -; d_gene: TRBD1; v_gene: TRBV5-1; j_gene: TRBJ1-6; CDR3nt: TGCGCCAGCAGCTTGGGGCGGACAGGGGACGATTTGTCACCCCTCCACTTT; CDR3aa: CASSLGRTGDDLSPLHF
abundance: -; d_gene: -; v_gene: TRBV3-1/TRBV3-2; j_gene: TRBJ2-3; CDR3nt: TGTGCCAGCAGCCAAGGAGAGGCGGGGCGCACAGATACGCAGTATTTT; CDR3aa: CASSQGEAGRTDTQYF
abundance: -; d_gene: -; v_gene: TRBV11-2; j_gene: TRBJ1-2; CDR3nt: TGTGCCAGCAGCTTAGCAGGCCCGAACTATGGCTACACCTTC; CDR3aa: CASSLAGPNYGYTF
abundance: -; d_gene: -; v_gene: TRBV19; j_gene: TRBJ1-5; CDR3nt: TGTGCCAGTAGTATAGAGCCCCAGCATTTT; CDR3aa: CASSIEPQHF
abundance: once; d_gene: -; v_gene: TRBV27; j_gene: TRBJ1-2; CDR3nt: TGTGCCAGCAGTCCCAACCAGGCCTGGGGCTACACCTTC; CDR3aa: CASSPNQAWGYTF
abundance: -; d_gene: -; v_gene: TRBV21-1; j_gene: TRBJ1-1; CDR3nt: TGTGCGAGCAGGCCAATAACTGAAGCTTTCTTT; CDR3aa: CASRPITEAFF
abundance: -; d_gene: -; v_gene: TRBV25-1; j_gene: TRBJ2-3; CDR3nt: TGTGCCAGCAGTGATCTCAGTAAGGGTCCAGATACGCAGTATTTT; CDR3aa: CASSDLSKGPDTQYF
abundance: -; d_gene: TRBD2; v_gene: TRBV5-1; j_gene: TRBJ2-5; CDR3nt: TGCGCCAGCAGCTTGGGAACGCGGGGGGAAGAGACCCAGTACTTC; CDR3aa: CASSLGTRGEETQYF
abundance: -; d_gene: -; v_gene: TRBV7-2; j_gene: TRBJ1-1; CDR3nt: TGTGCCAGCAGCTTATTCAGGGGCGCGAACACTGAAGCTTTCTTT; CDR3aa: CASSLFRGANTEAFF
abundance: -; d_gene: TRBD1; v_gene: TRBV5-5; j_gene: TRBJ1-2; CDR3nt: TGTGCCAGCAGCTCGGGACAGTCGGACTATGGCTACACCTTC; CDR3aa: CASSSGQSDYGYTF
abundance: -; d_gene: TRBD1; v_gene: TRBV25-1; j_gene: TRBJ1-1; CDR3nt: TGTGCCAGCAGTTCACCGGGACAGATGAACACTGAAGCTTTCTTT; CDR3aa: CASSSPGQMNTEAFF
abundance: few; d_gene: -; v_gene: TRBV7-9; j_gene: TRBJ2-5; CDR3nt: TGTGCCAGCCGCAGGCTTTACCAAGAGACCCAGTACTTC; CDR3aa: CASRRLYQETQYF
abundance: -; d_gene: -; v_gene: TRBV11-2; j_gene: TRBJ2-3; CDR3nt: TGTGCCAGCAGCTCCTGGGACCTCGGACGGGATACGCAGTATTTT; CDR3aa: CASSSWDLGRDTQYF
abundance: -; d_gene: -; v_gene: TRBV9; j_gene: TRBJ1-2; CDR3nt: TGTGCCAGCAGCGCCCACCACCAAGGGATCTATGGCTACACCTTC; CDR3aa: CASSAHHQGIYGYTF
abundance: -; d_gene: TRBD2; v_gene: TRBV7-2; j_gene: TRBJ2-5; CDR3nt: TGTGCCAGCAGCTTAGCTAGCGGGGGCGTTTCCAGGGGGACCCAGTACTTC; CDR3aa: CASSLASGGVSRGTQYF
abundance: -; d_gene: -; v_gene: TRBV5-4; j_gene: TRBJ1-6; CDR3nt: TGTGCCAGCAGCTTGCTGAACTCACCCCTCCACTTT; CDR3aa: CASSLLNSPLHF
abundance: -; d_gene: -; v_gene: TRBV7-2; j_gene: TRBJ1-2; CDR3nt: TGTGCCAGCAGCTTAATCCAGGTCTGGGGCTACACCTTC; CDR3aa: CASSLIQVWGYTF
abundance: -; d_gene: -; v_gene: TRBV5-6; j_gene: TRBJ1-1; CDR3nt: TGTGCCAGCAGCTTGGCCCGAGCAGTCTCCTATCTGAACACTGAAGCTTTCTTT; CDR3aa: CASSLARAVSYLNTEAFF
abundance: once; d_gene: -; v_gene: TRBV9; j_gene: TRBJ2-2; CDR3nt: TGTGCCAGCAGGGGAGACAGGGAGGCCGGGGAGCTGTTTTTT; CDR3aa: CASRGDREAGELFF
abundance: -; d_gene: -; v_gene: TRBV6-5; j_gene: TRBJ2-2; CDR3nt: TGTGCCAGCAGTTACCCGACAGAACCCGGGGAGCTGTTTTTT; CDR3aa: CASSYPTEPGELFF
abundance: once; d_gene: TRBD2; v_gene: TRBV7-2; j_gene: TRBJ2-1; CDR3nt: TGTGCCAGCAGCTTAGTGGCTAGCGGGGGGTACAATGAGCAGTTCTTC; CDR3aa: CASSLVASGGYNEQFF